A selection of T cell receptor beta chains follows, all from one sample in a study of blood T cell repertoires in COVID-19. Repertoires were generated with immunoSEQ multiplex PCR, while TCRdb's copy carries only in-frame clones and drops some. The table shows over 200,000 clones, with 70% to 90% occurring only once. The specimen sequenced was PBMCs or T cells enriched from blood (not recorded which). The source is a middle-aged woman with acute COVID-19. Each CDR3 is given with its conserved first and last residue. The D gene is left open where the match is weak. Clone size is given for some rows only: seen once, a few or many times, or a class if the clone is expanded.

CDR3 protein	CDR3 DNA	D gene	clone size	CDR3 length	V gene	J gene
CASSFGRGDQETQYF	TGCGCCAGCAGCTTTGGGCGGGGGGACCAAGAGACCCAGTACTTC	TRBD2	-	15	TRBV5-1	TRBJ2-5
CASSAPGLSAYGYTF	TGTGCCAGCAGTGCTCCAGGGCTTTCAGCCTATGGCTACACCTTC	-	-	15	TRBV25-1	TRBJ1-2
CASSIRLVAVSNEQFF	TGTGCCAGTAGTATTAGATTGGTAGCGGTATCCAATGAGCAGTTCTTC	-	-	16	TRBV19	TRBJ2-1
CASSEGGARDNYGYTF	TGTGCCAGCAGTGAAGGTGGGGCAAGAGATAACTATGGCTACACCTTC	-	-	16	TRBV6-1	TRBJ1-2
CATSRGGGRADTQYF	TGTGCCACCAGCAGAGGGGGCGGGAGGGCAGATACGCAGTATTTT	TRBD2	-	15	TRBV15	TRBJ2-3
CASSSGTSGTGEQFF	TGTGCCAGCAGCTCAGGGACTAGCGGGACGGGTGAGCAGTTCTTC	TRBD2	-	15	TRBV5-4	TRBJ2-1
CASSPRQGLYEQYF	TGTGCCAGCAGCCCCCGACAGGGGCTATACGAGCAGTACTTC	TRBD1	-	14	TRBV7-9	TRBJ2-7
CASSLKDRPHRAFF	TGTGCCAGCAGCCTCAAGGACAGGCCCCATCGTGCTTTCTTT	TRBD1	-	14	TRBV5-4	TRBJ1-1
CASSEGTGGAFTQYF	TGCGCCAGCAGCGAGGGGACAGGGGGCGCTTTTACCCAGTACTTC	TRBD1	-	15	TRBV5-1	TRBJ2-5
CAISSGTSGQETQYF	TGTGCCATCAGCTCCGGGACTAGCGGCCAAGAGACCCAGTACTTC	TRBD2	-	15	TRBV10-3	TRBJ2-5
CASSPPGRVPNYGYTF	TGTGCCAGCTCACCACCTGGGCGGGTTCCTAACTATGGCTACACCTTC	-	-	16	TRBV18	TRBJ1-2
CASSYSGVNTEAFF	TGTGCCAGCAGTTACTCGGGAGTGAACACTGAAGCTTTCTTT	-	few	14	TRBV6-5	TRBJ1-1
CASLPEENYGYTF	TGTGCCAGCCTCCCGGAGGAAAACTATGGCTACACCTTC	-	-	13	TRBV21-1	TRBJ1-2
CASSGPHIARKNIQYF	TGTGCCAGCAGCGGCCCCCACATCGCCCGCAAAAACATTCAGTACTTC	-	-	16	TRBV7-2	TRBJ2-4
CASSVGTTGGAVLHGYTF	TGTGCCAGCAGCGTAGGTACGACAGGGGGCGCGGTTCTCCATGGCTACACCTTC	TRBD1	-	18	TRBV9	TRBJ1-2
CASSQAQSSETQYF	TGTGCCAGCAGCCAGGCCCAAAGTTCGGAGACCCAGTACTTC	-	-	14	TRBV4-2	TRBJ2-5
CASSPGLAVQFF	TGTGCCAGCAGCCCTGGACTAGCGGTGCAGTTCTTC	TRBD2	-	12	TRBV7-9	TRBJ2-1
CASSLRGREGYTF	TGTGCCAGCAGCTTACGGGGTCGGGAAGGCTACACCTTC	-	-	13	TRBV11-3	TRBJ1-2
CASSSETGRNSPLHF	TGTGCCAGCAGCTCTGAGACAGGGAGGAATTCACCCCTCCACTTT	TRBD1	-	15	TRBV5-6	TRBJ1-6
CASSQLSRTGRGGYTF	TGTGCCAGCAGCCAACTAAGCCGGACAGGACGGGGTGGCTACACCTTC	TRBD1	-	16	TRBV3-1/TRBV3-2	TRBJ1-2
CAISGNPKGADGYTF	TGTGCCATCAGTGGAAACCCTAAGGGGGCGGATGGCTACACCTTC	TRBD1	few	15	TRBV10-3	TRBJ1-2
CASSALGEVVGFF	TGCGCCAGCAGCGCGTTGGGGGAGGTTGTCGGGTTCTTC	-	-	13	TRBV5-1	TRBJ2-1
CASSIGGGSETQYF	TGTGCCAGTAGTATAGGGGGGGGTTCAGAGACCCAGTACTTC	TRBD2	-	14	TRBV19	TRBJ2-5
CASSSGMVSSPLHF	TGCGCCAGCAGCTCAGGGATGGTGAGTTCACCCCTCCACTTT	-	-	14	TRBV5-1	TRBJ1-6
CSGTTGIVDGYTF	TGCAGCGGGACGACAGGCATAGTCGATGGCTACACCTTC	-	-	13	TRBV29-1	TRBJ1-2
CASSRSGSRDTQYF	TGTGCCAGCAGTCGTAGCGGGAGTCGAGATACGCAGTATTTT	TRBD2	few	14	TRBV6-5	TRBJ2-3
CASRDTGTENGYTF	TGTGCCAGCCGGGACACCGGGACCGAGAATGGCTACACCTTC	-	-	14	TRBV9	TRBJ1-2
CASSVGGRDSPLHF	TGTGCCAGCAGCGTAGGGGGCAGGGATTCACCCCTCCACTTT	-	-	14	TRBV9	TRBJ1-6
CASSSQRGQGAFF	TGTGCCAGCAGCTCCCAACGGGGACAGGGAGCTTTCTTT	TRBD1	-	13	TRBV7-2	TRBJ1-1
CSVVPENTEAFF	TGCAGCGTTGTTCCAGAGAACACTGAAGCTTTCTTT	-	-	12	TRBV29-1	TRBJ1-1
CASSLLAGRNTGELFF	TGTGCCAGTAGTCTCTTAGCGGGGAGGAACACCGGGGAGCTGTTTTTT	TRBD2	-	16	TRBV19	TRBJ2-2
CASSQVQGVGEAFF	TGTGCCAGCAGCCAAGTACAGGGCGTCGGTGAAGCTTTCTTT	-	-	14	TRBV3-1/TRBV3-2	TRBJ1-1
CASSFGTGNSNQPQHF	TGTGCCAGCAGCTTTGGGACAGGTAATAGCAATCAGCCCCAGCATTTT	TRBD1	once	16	TRBV5-6	TRBJ1-5
CASSRRQGSGEAFF	TGTGCCAGCAGCCGAAGACAGGGGTCAGGTGAAGCTTTCTTT	TRBD1	few	14	TRBV3-1/TRBV3-2	TRBJ1-1
CASSPGALQGDTQYF	TGTGCCAGCAGTCCAGGGGCCCTACAGGGTGATACGCAGTATTTT	-	-	15	TRBV6-5	TRBJ2-3
CASSFGTDNSPLHF	TGTGCCAGCAGCTTCGGGACAGATAATTCACCCCTCCACTTT	TRBD1	-	14	TRBV5-6	TRBJ1-6
CATSDLDRDRGYTF	TGTGCCACCAGTGATTTGGACAGGGACCGTGGCTACACCTTC	TRBD1	-	14	TRBV24-1	TRBJ1-2
CAISERPGGNNEQFF	TGTGCCATCAGTGAGCGTCCTGGGGGGAACAATGAGCAGTTCTTC	-	few	15	TRBV10-3	TRBJ2-1
CASSPTWTGATEAFF	TGTGCCAGCAGCCCTACCTGGACAGGGGCGACTGAAGCTTTCTTT	TRBD1	-	15	TRBV7-2	TRBJ1-1
CASRGRTDLNTEAFF	TGTGCCAGCAGAGGCCGGACAGACTTGAACACTGAAGCTTTCTTT	-	-	15	TRBV6-5	TRBJ1-1
CAISEDRKNIQYF	TGTGCCATCAGTGAGGACAGGAAAAACATTCAGTACTTC	-	-	13	TRBV10-3	TRBJ2-4
CASSVISGGPDTQYF	TGCGCCAGCAGCGTAATTAGCGGGGGGCCAGATACGCAGTATTTT	TRBD2	-	15	TRBV5-1	TRBJ2-3
CSAGLAGLGFF	TGCAGCGCCGGACTAGCGGGATTGGGGTTCTTC	TRBD2	-	11	TRBV29-1	TRBJ2-1
CASSHQWGDGNTEAFF	TGTGCCAGCAGCCATCAATGGGGGGACGGGAACACTGAAGCTTTCTTT	-	-	16	TRBV4-2	TRBJ1-1
CASSLWTGQETQYF	TGTGCCAGCAGTCTTTGGACAGGCCAAGAGACCCAGTACTTC	TRBD1	-	14	TRBV6-2/TRBV6-3	TRBJ2-5
CASSKAGGNEKLFF	TGTGCCAGCAGCAAAGCAGGGGGTAATGAAAAACTGTTTTTT	-	-	14	TRBV21-1	TRBJ1-4
CAWSVYLGGDGYTF	TGTGCCTGGAGTGTATATCTTGGGGGGGATGGCTACACCTTC	-	-	14	TRBV30	TRBJ1-2
CASSLIFQRDPAFF	TGTGCCAGCAGCTTAATATTCCAGAGGGATCCAGCTTTCTTT	-	once	14	TRBV7-9	TRBJ1-1
CATSRGSGGSSYNEQFF	TGTGCCACCAGCAGAGGTAGCGGGGGCAGCTCCTACAATGAGCAGTTCTTC	TRBD2	-	17	TRBV15	TRBJ2-1
CASSVRQSNTEAFF	TGCGCCAGCAGTGTTCGACAATCCAACACTGAAGCTTTCTTT	-	-	14	TRBV10-1	TRBJ1-1
CASSQQGQVGNTIYF	TGTGCCAGCAGCCAACAGGGCCAGGTTGGAAACACCATATATTTT	-	-	15	TRBV7-9	TRBJ1-3
CASSNAFNEQFF	TGTGCCAGTAGTAATGCGTTTAATGAGCAGTTCTTC	-	-	12	TRBV19	TRBJ2-1
CASGTILGEQFF	TGTGCCAGCGGGACTATTTTGGGTGAGCAGTTCTTC	TRBD2	-	12	TRBV5-4	TRBJ2-1
CASSSTGFEGYTF	TGTGCCAGCAGCTCAACAGGGTTCGAGGGCTACACCTTC	-	-	13	TRBV11-2	TRBJ1-2
CASSGGDRNQPQHF	TGCGCCAGCAGTGGGGGGGACCGCAATCAGCCCCAGCATTTT	-	few	14	TRBV5-1	TRBJ1-5
CATSDPRQGNTEAFF	TGTGCCACCAGTGATCCACGACAGGGGAACACTGAAGCTTTCTTT	TRBD1	-	15	TRBV24-1	TRBJ1-1
CASSLVARGITEAFF	TGTGCCAGCAGCTTAGTGGCCAGGGGTATCACTGAAGCTTTCTTT	-	-	15	TRBV7-2	TRBJ1-1
CASTLGGQGARGELFF	TGTGCCAGCACCCTGGGGGGACAGGGGGCGAGGGGGGAGCTGTTTTTT	TRBD1	-	16	TRBV27	TRBJ2-2
CASSFSGGVGNTQYF	TGTGCCAGCAGCTTTAGCGGGGGGGTAGGGAATACGCAGTATTTT	TRBD2	-	15	TRBV7-2	TRBJ2-3